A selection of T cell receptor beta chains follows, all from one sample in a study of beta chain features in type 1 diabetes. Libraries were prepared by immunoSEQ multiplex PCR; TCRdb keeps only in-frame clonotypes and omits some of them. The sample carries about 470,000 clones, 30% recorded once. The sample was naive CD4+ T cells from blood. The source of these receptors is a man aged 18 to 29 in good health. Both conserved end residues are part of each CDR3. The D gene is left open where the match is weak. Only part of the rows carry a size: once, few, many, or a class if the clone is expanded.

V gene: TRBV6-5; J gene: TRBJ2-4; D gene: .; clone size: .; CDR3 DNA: TGTGCCAGCAGTAAACCTACCTCCCGAAACATTCAGTACTTC; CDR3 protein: CASSKPTSRNIQYF
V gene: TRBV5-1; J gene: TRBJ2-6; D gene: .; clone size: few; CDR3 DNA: TGCGCCAGCAGCCCTTGGGAGGGGGCCAACGTCCTGACTTTC; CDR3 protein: CASSPWEGANVLTF
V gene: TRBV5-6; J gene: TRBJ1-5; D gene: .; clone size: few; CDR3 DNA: TGTGCCAGCAGCTTGTATCGACAGTTCAATCAGCCCCAGCATTTT; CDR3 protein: CASSLYRQFNQPQHF
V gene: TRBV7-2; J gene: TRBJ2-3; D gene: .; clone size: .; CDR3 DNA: TGTGCCAGCAGCTCCGGCACAGATACGCAGTATTTT; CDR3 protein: CASSSGTDTQYF
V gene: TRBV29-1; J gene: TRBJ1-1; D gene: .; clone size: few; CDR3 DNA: TGCAGCGTTGTACAGGACCTGAACACTGAAGCTTTCTTT; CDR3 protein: CSVVQDLNTEAFF
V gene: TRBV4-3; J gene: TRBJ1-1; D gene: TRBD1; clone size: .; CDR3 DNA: TGCGCCAGCAGCCAGCTCCTCAGGGGGCTGAGCACTGAAGCTTTCTTT; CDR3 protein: CASSQLLRGLSTEAFF
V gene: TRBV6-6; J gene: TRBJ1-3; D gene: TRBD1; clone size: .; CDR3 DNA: TGTGCCAGCAGTCCGGGACAGCTAAGCAGAAACACCATATATTTT; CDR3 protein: CASSPGQLSRNTIYF
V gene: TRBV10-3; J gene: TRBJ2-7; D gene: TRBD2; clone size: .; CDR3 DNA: TGTGCCATCAGTGAACTAGCGGGATGGGCCTACGAGCAGTACTTC; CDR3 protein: CAISELAGWAYEQYF
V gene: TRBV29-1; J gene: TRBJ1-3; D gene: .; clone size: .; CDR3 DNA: TGCAGCGTTGAAGGAGGAGATCCTGGAGACACCATATATTTT; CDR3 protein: CSVEGGDPGDTIYF
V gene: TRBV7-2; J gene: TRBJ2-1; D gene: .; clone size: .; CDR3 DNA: TGTGCCAGCGCTCGGGAGAGCTCCTACAATGAGCAGTTCTTC; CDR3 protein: CASARESSYNEQFF
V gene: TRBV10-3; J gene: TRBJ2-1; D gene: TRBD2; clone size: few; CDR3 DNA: TGTGCCATCAGCCCTTTAGCGGGATTAGGCTATGAGCAGTTCTTC; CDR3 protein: CAISPLAGLGYEQFF
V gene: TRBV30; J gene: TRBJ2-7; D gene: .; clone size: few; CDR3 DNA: TGTGCCTGGAGTGTACGGAGGCGTTCGTACGAGCAGTACTTC; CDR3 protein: CAWSVRRRSYEQYF
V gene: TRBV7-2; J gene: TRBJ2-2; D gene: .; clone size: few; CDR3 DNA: TGTGCCAGCAGCTTTCTAACTGTTGGTGGGGAGCTGTTTTTT; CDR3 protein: CASSFLTVGGELFF
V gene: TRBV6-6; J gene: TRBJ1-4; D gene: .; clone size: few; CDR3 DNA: TGTGCCAGCAGTTACGCCTCGGAAAAACTGTTTTTT; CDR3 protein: CASSYASEKLFF
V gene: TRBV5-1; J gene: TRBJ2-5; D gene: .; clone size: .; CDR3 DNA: TGCGCCAGCAGCGACCCCGGGTCGGGGGAGACCCAGTACTTC; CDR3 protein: CASSDPGSGETQYF
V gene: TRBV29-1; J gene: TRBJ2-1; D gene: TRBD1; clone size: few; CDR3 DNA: TGCAGCGTTGGGGGACAGTACAATGAGCAGTTCTTC; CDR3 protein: CSVGGQYNEQFF
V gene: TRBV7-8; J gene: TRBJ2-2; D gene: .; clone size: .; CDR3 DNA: TGTGCCAGCTCCTCGAGGCGGGGGAACACCGGGGAGCTGTTTTTT; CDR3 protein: CASSSRRGNTGELFF
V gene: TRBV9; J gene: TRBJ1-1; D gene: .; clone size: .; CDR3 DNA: TGTGCCAGCAGCGCACAGTCAACCCTGAACACTGAAGCTTTCTTT; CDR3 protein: CASSAQSTLNTEAFF
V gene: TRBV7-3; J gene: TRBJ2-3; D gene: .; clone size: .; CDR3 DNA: TGTGCCAGCAGCTCCGGGAGCACAGATACGCAGTATTTT; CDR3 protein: CASSSGSTDTQYF
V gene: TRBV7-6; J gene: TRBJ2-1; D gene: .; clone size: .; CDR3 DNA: TGTGCCAGCAGCCCCGTGAGGAATGAGCAGTTCTTC; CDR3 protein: CASSPVRNEQFF
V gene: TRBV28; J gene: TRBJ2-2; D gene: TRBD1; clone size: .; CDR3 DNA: TGTGCCAGCAGTTTAAGACAGGGGGCGGGCACCGGGGAGCTGTTTTTT; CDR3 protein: CASSLRQGAGTGELFF
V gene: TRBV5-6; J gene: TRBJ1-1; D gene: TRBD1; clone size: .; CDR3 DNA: TGTGCCAGCAGCTTACCGCCGGGGACAGCAACTGAAGCTTTCTTT; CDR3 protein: CASSLPPGTATEAFF
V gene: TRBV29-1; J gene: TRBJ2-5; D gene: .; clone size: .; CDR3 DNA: TGCAGCGTTGAGCGGGGCCTCTCCGAGACCCAGTACTTC; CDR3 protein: CSVERGLSETQYF
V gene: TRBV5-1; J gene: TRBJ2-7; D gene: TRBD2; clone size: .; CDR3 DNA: TGCGCCAGCAGCGCGGGACTAGCGGGATCCTACGAGCAGTACTTC; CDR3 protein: CASSAGLAGSYEQYF
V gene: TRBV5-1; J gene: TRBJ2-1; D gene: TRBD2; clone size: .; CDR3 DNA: TGCGCCAGCAGCTTGGTCCGGGTACGGGAGGGCCTAAATGAGCAGTTCTTC; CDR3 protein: CASSLVRVREGLNEQFF
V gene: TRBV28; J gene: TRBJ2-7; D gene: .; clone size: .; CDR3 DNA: TGTGCCAGCAGCGGCTACTCCTACGAGCAGTACTTC; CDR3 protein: CASSGYSYEQYF
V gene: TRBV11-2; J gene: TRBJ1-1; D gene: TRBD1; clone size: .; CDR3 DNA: TGTGCCAGCAGTTATACAGGGGGCACTGAAGCTTTCTTT; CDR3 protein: CASSYTGGTEAFF
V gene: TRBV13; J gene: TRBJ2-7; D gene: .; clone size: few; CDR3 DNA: TGTGCCAGCAGCTTTCGTCCGGGCGGGACCTACGAGCAGTACTTC; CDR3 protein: CASSFRPGGTYEQYF
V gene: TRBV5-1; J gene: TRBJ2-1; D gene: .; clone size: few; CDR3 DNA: TGCGCCAGCAAGGTAACGGCAGGCAGGATGGGTGAGCAGTTCTTC; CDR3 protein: CASKVTAGRMGEQFF
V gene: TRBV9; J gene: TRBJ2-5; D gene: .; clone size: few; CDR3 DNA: TGTGCCAGCAGCGTAGGAGTGACTAGGGAGACCCAGTACTTC; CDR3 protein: CASSVGVTRETQYF
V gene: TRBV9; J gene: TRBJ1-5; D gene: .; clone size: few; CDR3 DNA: TGTGCCAGCCGGGGGTGCCAGCCCCAGCATTTT; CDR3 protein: CASRGCQPQHF
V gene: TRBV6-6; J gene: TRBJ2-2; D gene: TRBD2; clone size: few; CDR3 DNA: TGTGCCAGCAGTTCTTGGGCGGGAGTCACCGGGGAGCTGTTTTTT; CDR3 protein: CASSSWAGVTGELFF
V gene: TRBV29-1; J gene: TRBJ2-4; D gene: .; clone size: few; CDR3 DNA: TGCAGCGCCGGGTCCCAAAACATTCAGTACTTC; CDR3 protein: CSAGSQNIQYF
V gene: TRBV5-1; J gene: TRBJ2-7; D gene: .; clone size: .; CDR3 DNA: TGCGCCAGCAGCTTAGGGGAACTACTGGGCGAGCAGTACTTC; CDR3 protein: CASSLGELLGEQYF
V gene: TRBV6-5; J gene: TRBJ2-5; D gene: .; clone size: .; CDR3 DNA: TGTGCCAGCAGTGCGTGGACTCAAGAGACCCAGTACTTC; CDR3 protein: CASSAWTQETQYF
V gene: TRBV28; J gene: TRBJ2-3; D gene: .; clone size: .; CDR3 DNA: TGTGCCAGCAGTTTCCCGGGACCAGATACGCAGTATTTT; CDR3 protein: CASSFPGPDTQYF
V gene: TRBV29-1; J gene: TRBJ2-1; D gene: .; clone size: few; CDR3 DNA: TGCAGCGTTGAAAAATTCAATGAGCAGTTCTTC; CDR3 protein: CSVEKFNEQFF
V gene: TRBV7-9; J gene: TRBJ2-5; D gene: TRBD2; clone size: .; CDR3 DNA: TGTGCCAGCAGCTCCCTCGGACTAGCGGGAGACGAGACCCAGTACTTC; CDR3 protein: CASSSLGLAGDETQYF
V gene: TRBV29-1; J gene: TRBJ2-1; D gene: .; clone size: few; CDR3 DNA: TGCAGCGTTAACAATGAGCAGTTCTTC; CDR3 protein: CSVNNEQFF
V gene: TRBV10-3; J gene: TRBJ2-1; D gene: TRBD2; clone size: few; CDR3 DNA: TGTGCCATCAGGCGTGGACTAGCGGGAAGGGTTGAGCAGTTCTTC; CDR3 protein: CAIRRGLAGRVEQFF
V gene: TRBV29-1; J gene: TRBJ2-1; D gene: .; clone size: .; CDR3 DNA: TGCAGCCCCCGGACGGGACCCAATGAGCAGTTCTTC; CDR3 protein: CSPRTGPNEQFF
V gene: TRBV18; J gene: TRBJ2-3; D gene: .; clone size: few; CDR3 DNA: TGTGCCAGCTCACCAGTCGGGGGCACAGATACGCAGTATTTT; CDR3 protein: CASSPVGGTDTQYF
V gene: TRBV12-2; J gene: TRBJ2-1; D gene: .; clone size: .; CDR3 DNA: TGTGCAAGTCGCCCAGTCCTGCGGGAGGGCTCTTGTGAGCAGTTCTTC; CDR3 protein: CASRPVLREGSCEQFF
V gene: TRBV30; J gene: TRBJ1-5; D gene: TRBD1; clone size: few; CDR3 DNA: TGTGCCTGGAGTTCCGGGACAGGGAAGCAGCCCCAGCATTTT; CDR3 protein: CAWSSGTGKQPQHF
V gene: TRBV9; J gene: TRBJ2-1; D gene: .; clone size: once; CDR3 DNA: TGTGCCAGCAGCGTAGCTACAAGCGGCTCATACAATGAGCAGTTCTTC; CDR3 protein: CASSVATSGSYNEQFF
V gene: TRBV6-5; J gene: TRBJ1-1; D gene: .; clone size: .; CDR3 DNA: TGTGCCAGCAGTTACTCGACAGGACAGCCTGAAGCTTTCTTT; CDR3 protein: CASSYSTGQPEAFF